This T cell receptor (beta chain) comes out of a study of cytomegalovirus exposure and HLA in healthy donors. Study-level results: In vitro work confirmed that a few CMV-associated chains recognize CMV antigens. In a later analysis, at a false discovery rate of 0.05, about 17,000 TCR beta sequences matched HLA alleles.

The PCR employed 60 Vbeta primers together with 13 Jbeta primers. As handled by the study authors: Later analysis identified tens of millions of unique TCR beta chains, about 10 million shared. The method was immunoSEQ multiplex PCR; TCRdb's version includes in-frame clones alone and lacks a portion of them. D and trimming come from the DNA, and the V and J calls and clone size come from that table. The sample lists 150,000 to 200,000 clones, approximately 85% occurring once. Points on this clone: Antigen specificity is unknown.

The receptor was derived from a man in his late teens or twenties in good health and CMV-seropositive. The sample comprised PBMCs.

In DNA, the CDR3 is TGTGCCTGGAGCGGACAGGGTGGCTACACCTTC. It specifies CAWSGQGGYTF. The rearrangement uses TRBV30 and TRBJ1-2, with TRBD1 matching 8 bases. V dropped 3 bases and J dropped 7; count of bases not matched to a gene: 1. The length of the CDR3 is 11 residues. CDR1 is GTSNPN, CDR2 SVGIG, per germline (reference sequence).